Below are 15 T cell receptor beta chains sequenced from a single sample in a study of response to subunit inactivated influenza vaccine. MiXCR was run by TCRdb on the RT-PCR reads, yielding one entry per CDR3 protein. This sample has around 480,000 distinct CDR3 sequences, with 16% found just once. The sequences come from CD4+ T cells sorted from PBMCs, collected about 23 months after vaccination. These receptors all come from a man aged 50 to 69 who received an inactivated influenza vaccine.

This clonotype has ten or more counts. This chain links TRBV11-1 with TRBJ2-2; D is perhaps TRBD2 (5 bases). The V end lost 3 bases, the J end lost 5 bases, and 7 bases lay between the germline ends. The CDR3 has 13 residues. Germline CDR1 reads SGHAT; CDR2 reads FQDESV (reference sequence). DNA for the CDR3: TGTGCCAGCAGCTTCGGGGAAACCGGGGAGCTGTTTTTT. Translating gives CASSFGETGELFF.

V gene TRBV5-1 combines with J gene TRBJ1-6; 10 bases match TRBD1. The germline V gene has CDR1 SGHRS and CDR2 YFSETQ. Trimming cost V 4 bases and J 9 bases; bases outside gene matches: 4. This CDR3 region has 14 residues. The CDR3 here is CASSPGTGVSPLHF. CDR3 nucleotides: TGCGCCAGCAGCCCTGGGACAGGGGTTTCACCCCTCCACTTT.

V and J are TRBV12-3 or TRBV12-4 and TRBJ2-2; D unresolved. Trimming pared 2 bases from V and 9 bases from J, leaving 7 bases between. The CDR3 loop spans 12 amino acids. The CDR3 DNA sequence: TGTGCCAGCAGTTTAAGAGGCCGGGAGCTGTTTTTT. Protein: CASSLRGRELFF.

The chain is built from TRBV18 and TRBJ2-5, with D perhaps matching TRBD2 (5 bases). This CDR3 has 14 amino acids. Deletions cut 3 bases from V and 4 bases from J, with 12 bases between. Germline V gene data show CDR1 as KGHSH and CDR2 as LQKENI. The CDR3 coding sequence is TGTGCCAGCTCACCCCGGGAACGAACAGAGACCCAGTACTTC. Its translation is CASSPRERTETQYF.

This clonotype was seen a few times. The chain links TRBV28 to TRBJ2-3; 7 nucleotides line up with TRBD2. The V and J ends lost 7 bases and 3 bases, in that order; junction bases with no gene match: 10. Germline V gene data show CDR1 as MDHEN and CDR2 as SYDVKM. This CDR3 is built from 15 residues. The CDR3 DNA is TGTGCCAGCAATCCTAGCGGCCTAACGACAGATACGCAGTATTTT. Protein sequence: CASNPSGLTTDTQYF.

The table lists this clonotype with a few counts. V is TRBV20-1 and J is TRBJ2-5, with D perhaps TRBD1 (5 bases). Germline V CDR1 and CDR2: DFQATT, SNEGSKA (reference sequence). The CDR3 sequence is 12 residues long. Between the trimmed V and J ends, which lost 7 bases and 4 bases, there was a span of 13 bases. The CDR3: CSVQGLGETQYF. The CDR3 nucleotides read TGCAGTGTCCAGGGCCTAGGAGAGACCCAGTACTTC.

The chain couples TRBV5-6 to TRBJ2-2, with 11 bases fitting TRBD1. J gave up 6 bases and V 5 bases, and 6 bases lay outside the gene matches. Germline V gives CDR1 SGHDT, CDR2 YYEEEE. The CDR3 is 15 amino acids. CDR3 residues: CASRRTGGVAGELFF. The CDR3 nucleotides read TGTGCCAGCAGGAGGACAGGGGGCGTCGCCGGGGAGCTGTTTTTT.

This clonotype turned up a few times. The rearrangement joins TRBV5-1 to TRBJ2-1; 15 bases are a match to TRBD2. CDR3 length equals 15 residues. Germline-derived CDR1 and CDR2 are SGHRS and YFSETQ. The V and J ends lost 4 bases and 7 bases, in that order; junction bases with no gene match: 3. CDR3 in DNA: TGCGCCAGCAGCGCCGGGACTAGCGGGGGGAATGAGCAGTTCTTC. Translated: CASSAGTSGGNEQFF.

This clonotype showed up just a few times. V gene TRBV20-1 combines with J gene TRBJ2-5; D may be TRBD1 (6 bases). The CDR3 is 13 residues long. CDR1 is DFQATT, CDR2 SNEGSKA, per germline (reference sequence). V lost 4 bases, J lost 5 bases, and 14 bases lay in between. CDR3 in amino acids: CSANAGVLETQYF. The CDR3 DNA sequence: TGCAGTGCTAATGCAGGGGTACTGGAGACCCAGTACTTC.

This clonotype turned up a few times. V and J are TRBV3-1 and TRBJ1-3; 8 bases fit TRBD1. The germline V gene encodes CDR1 LGHDT and CDR2 YNNKEL (reference sequence). This CDR3 is built from 16 residues. V shed 5 bases, J shed 5 bases, and the junction held 11 bases outside the gene matches. The CDR3 spells CASSATGQGRRNTIYF. CDR3 sequence (DNA): TGTGCCAGCAGCGCAACAGGACAGGGAAGACGAAACACCATATATTTT.

The chain is built from TRBV4-3 and TRBJ1-2; no definite D call. This CDR3 region has 14 residues. Per the germline V gene, CDR1 is LGHNA and CDR2 is YSLEER. Trimming left V 3 bases short and J 5 bases short, with 13 bases between. CDR3 bases: TGCGCCAGCAGCCAGGGTAGATCGGGGTATGGCTACACCTTC. It translates to CASSQGRSGYGYTF.

V is TRBV30 and J is TRBJ2-7; D call uncertain. There are 11 residues in the CDR3. V was cut by 4 bases and J by 3 bases, with 7 bases left in between. Germline values: CDR1 GTSNPN, CDR2 SVGIG (reference sequence). CDR3 nucleotides: TGTGCCTGGATTAGCCACTACGAGCAGTACTTC. It codes for CAWISHYEQYF. The whole variable domain, filled in from reference TRBV30 and TRBJ2-7, reads SQTIHQWPATLVQPVGSPLSLECTVEGTSNPNLYWYRQAAGRGLQLLFYSVGIGQISSEVPQNLSASRPQDRQFILSSKKLLLSDSGFYLCAWISHYEQYFGPGTRLTVT.

In its sample, this clonotype was seen a few times. The CDR3 protein is CASTGQGQVPTGELFF. CDR3 in DNA: TGCGCCAGCACGGGACAGGGACAGGTCCCCACCGGGGAGCTGTTTTTT. The rearrangement uses TRBV5-1 and TRBJ2-2, with TRBD1 matching over 9 bases. With 6 bases clipped from V and 4 bases from J, the junction kept 10 bases outside the gene matches. The germline CDR1 and CDR2 sequences are SGHRS and YFSETQ. The CDR3 sequence is 16 residues long.

This clonotype was detected only a few times. The chain combines TRBV6-5 with TRBJ2-7; 9 bases fit TRBD2. The V segment lost 4 bases and the J segment 3 bases; nucleotides outside the gene matches: 16. Germline assignment: CDR1 MNHEY and CDR2 SVGAGI. The CDR3 consists of 18 residues. The CDR3 DNA sequence: TGTGCCAGCAGTTCTGGGGGTCAAATGCGAGCGGGAGGCTACGAGCAGTACTTC. Its protein product is CASSSGGQMRAGGYEQYF.

The chain is built from TRBV7-2 and TRBJ1-2, with D uncertain. Trimming stripped 2 bases from V and 2 bases from J, with 12 bases between. This CDR3 spans 15 amino acids. The germline V gene encodes CDR1 SGHTA and CDR2 FQGNSA. CDR3 region: CASSLSRSQNYGYTF. CDR3 coding DNA: TGTGCCAGCAGCTTATCGCGCAGCCAAAACTATGGCTACACCTTC. Full variable domain (missing parts from reference TRBV7-2 and TRBJ1-2): GAGVSQSPSNKVTEKGKDVELRCDPISGHTALYWYRQSLGQGLEFLIYFQGNSAPDKSGLPSDRFSAERTGGSVSTLTIQRTQQEDSAVYLCASSLSRSQNYGYTFGSGTRLTVV.